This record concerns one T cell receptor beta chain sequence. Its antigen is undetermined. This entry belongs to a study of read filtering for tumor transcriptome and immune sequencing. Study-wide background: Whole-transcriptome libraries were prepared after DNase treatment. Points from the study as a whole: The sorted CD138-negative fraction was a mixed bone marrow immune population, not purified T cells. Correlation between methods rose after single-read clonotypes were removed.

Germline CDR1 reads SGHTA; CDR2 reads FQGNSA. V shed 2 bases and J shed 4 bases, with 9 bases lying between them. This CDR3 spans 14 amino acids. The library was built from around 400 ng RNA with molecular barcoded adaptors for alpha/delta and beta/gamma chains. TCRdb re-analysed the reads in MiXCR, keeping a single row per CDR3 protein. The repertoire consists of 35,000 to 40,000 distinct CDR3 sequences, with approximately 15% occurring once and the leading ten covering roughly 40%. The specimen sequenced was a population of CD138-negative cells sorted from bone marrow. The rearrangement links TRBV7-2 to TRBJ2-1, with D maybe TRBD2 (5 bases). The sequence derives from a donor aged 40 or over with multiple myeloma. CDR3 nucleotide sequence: TGTGCCAGCAGCTTACCGCGGGCATACAATGAGCAGTTCTTC. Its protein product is CASSLPRAYNEQFF.